This TCR beta chain was found in a study of CD8 T cells in ankylosing spondylitis. Regarding the study as a whole: Disease-linked clones bore a CD8+ phenotype, appearing relatively rarely in peripheral blood. Earlier work had already found some motif variants in reactive arthritis synovial fluid and blood. Apparently characteristic of ankylosing spondylitis blood was a TCR beta motif (under ten highly homologous variants). Disease-linked clones reportedly concentrated significantly in matched ankylosing spondylitis synovial fluid.

In this sample, this clonotype turned up a few times. Its specificity is unknown. Using its own MiXCR run on the 5' RACE reads, TCRdb lists one record per CDR3 protein. The data contain about 220,000 distinct CDR3 sequences, roughly 24% of them singletons. The CDR3 totals 14 residues. Germline CDR1 is SQVTM and CDR2 is ANQGSEA. Trimming removed 3 bases at V and 4 bases at J, with 14 bases between. This clonotype was sampled from a male donor with ankylosing spondylitis or in good health (not recorded which). Sequenced material: blood, either unsorted or a sorted T cell fraction (not recorded which). V gene TRBV29-1 combines with J gene TRBJ2-3; a weak D match, TRBD1 (6 bases). The chain's CDR3 is CSVDGDNPPDTQYF. The CDR3, as DNA: TGCAGCGTTGACGGGGACAACCCGCCAGATACGCAGTATTTT.